The 22 T cell receptor beta chains in this list originate from one sample, sequenced in a study of tumor-infiltrating lymphocytes in primary liver carcinoma. A primer matching the constant region was used to make TCR beta cDNA from about 500 ng of total RNA. Libraries of TCR beta came from three nested multiplex PCR rounds with slightly modified ARM-PCR. The two initial PCR rounds, approximately 10 cycles each, used TRBV1-TRBV30 forward and C-beta reverse primers. TCRdb passed the multiplex PCR reads through MiXCR, listing each CDR3 protein once. The top ten hold 8.1% of the sample, which has about 120,000 distinct CDR3 sequences, roughly 70% seen once. Unsorted bulk tissue (roughly 19-30 mg) underwent RNA and DNA co-extraction. The sample was tumor-adjacent normal liver tissue. The receptors were gathered from a woman aged 60-75 years with primary liver carcinoma and hepatitis B virus infection.

This clonotype was seen a few times. The V and J genes are TRBV9 and TRBJ2-1, with D uncertain. Per germline, CDR1 SGDLS and CDR2 YYNGEE. The CDR3 sequence is 16 residues long. V shed 4 bases and J shed 0 bases, with 14 bases lying between them. The CDR3 bases are TGTGCCAGCAGCCGGTCTACAGAGCTCTCCTACAATGAGCAGTTCTTC. As protein: CASSRSTELSYNEQFF.

With regard to this clonotype: The conserved final phenylalanine or tryptophan is absent from the CDR3, which likely points to a read error. The rearrangement links TRBV11-3 to TRBJ2-3; tentative D call: TRBD2 (5 bases). Per germline, CDR1 SGHNT and CDR2 YENEEA. CDR3 length: 14 residues. CDR3 in amino acids: CASSFRTSTDTQYL. DNA for the CDR3: TGTGCTAGCAGCTTTCGGACTAGCACAGATACGCAGTATTTG.

Remarks on this clonotype: Its ends do not fully match the called genes, so a read error is possible. The V and J genes are TRBV6-5 and TRBJ2-3; 8 nucleotides align to TRBD1. The CDR3 is 18 amino acids. CDR1 and CDR2 from the germline V gene are MNHEY and SVGAGI. As DNA, the CDR3 is TGTGCCAGCAGTCCCGGACAGGGCGGGACCTATCGCACAGATAAGCAGTATTTT. It yields the protein CASSPGQGGTYRTDKQYF.

The CDR3 loop is CSARGQGAGITKGQFF. CDR3 DNA: TGCAGCGCCCGGGGACAGGGGGCCGGAATCACAAAAGGACAGTTCTTC. V and J are TRBV29-1 and TRBJ2-1; 12 bases are a match to TRBD1. The CDR3 covers 16 residues. V shed 7 bases, J shed 13 bases, and the junction held 20 bases outside the gene matches. Germline loops: CDR1 SQVTM, CDR2 ANQGSEA.

Turning to this clonotype: A read error may produce the germline difference seen at one junction end. The chain carries TRBV11-2 and TRBJ2-3, with D unclear. The CDR3 runs to 14 residues. Germline V CDR1 and CDR2: SGHAT, FQNNGV. DNA for the CDR3: TGTGCCAGCAGGGATCTGGTGGGCACAGATACGCACTATTTT. This gives the protein CASRDLVGTDTHYF.

Details on this clonotype: One end of the junction varies from germline; a read error may be responsible. CDR3 region: CTSSSPGLAGNVQFF. The DNA of the CDR3 is TGTACCAGCAGTTCACCAGGACTAGCGGGAAATGTGCAGTTCTTC. V gene TRBV28 combines with J gene TRBJ2-1, with 12 nucleotides matching TRBD2. CDR3 length: 15 residues. CDR1 is MDHEN, CDR2 SYDVKM, per germline.

The J gene is TRBJ2-1, the V gene TRBV11-2; 9 nucleotides agree with TRBD1. Germline-derived CDR1 and CDR2 are SGHAT and FQNNGV. The CDR3 consists of 17 residues. Trimming took 2 bases from V and 9 from J; bases not matched to a gene: 14. In DNA, the CDR3 is TGTGCCAGCAGCTTAACCCTCGGACAGGGGTATAGGGGTGAGCAGTTCTTC. Residues: CASSLTLGQGYRGEQFF.

As concerns this clonotype: The CDR3 carries no conserved terminal phenylalanine or tryptophan, so it likely arises from a read error. The chain links TRBV6-1 to TRBJ2-2; 8 bases align to TRBD1. This CDR3 contains 14 residues. Germline loops: CDR1 MNHNS, CDR2 SASEGT. The CDR3 DNA reads as TGTACCAGCATTACAGGGGGTAGCACCGGGGAGCTGTTTGTT. Amino acids: CTSITGGSTGELFV.

For this clonotype: Since a much larger clone is just one base distant, this may be a read error. CDR3 nucleotide sequence: TGTGCCAGCAGCTTGGAAGGGGTTCGCCAGCCCCAGCGTTTT. Residues: CASSLEGVRQPQRF. The rearrangement links TRBV5-8 to TRBJ1-5, with D maybe TRBD1 (5 bases). CDR1 and CDR2 from the germline V gene are SGHTS and YDEGEE. This CDR3 has 14 residues.

On this clonotype itself: This may arise from a read error, as a much more abundant clone is one base away. The chain links TRBV5-6 to TRBJ1-2; D gene ambiguous. This CDR3 is 13 amino acids long. From germline, CDR1 is SGHDT and CDR2 YYEEEE. Trimming left V 7 bases short and J 1 base short, with 11 bases between. Written as DNA, the CDR3 is TGTGCCAGCCGCCGAACCGATAACTATGGCTACACCTTC. This encodes CASRRTDNYGYTF.

The chain combines TRBV5-6 with TRBJ2-3, with 7 positions matching TRBD2. V was clipped by 2 bases and J by 2 bases; unmatched bases: 2. Looked up from germline, CDR1 is SGHDT and CDR2 is YYEEEE. This CDR3 is built from 14 residues. The CDR3 bases are TGTGCCAGCAGCTTACTAGCGCCCACAGATACGCAGTATTTT. Translating it yields CASSLLAPTDTQYF.

As for this clonotype: A clone one base away is much larger, so this may be a read error. The gene calls are TRBV29-1 and TRBJ1-1; D gene uncertain. The CDR3 totals 13 residues. Germline lookup yields CDR1 SQVTM and CDR2 ANQGSEA. Between the trimmed V and J ends, which lost 2 bases and 1 base, there was a span of 8 bases. In nucleotides, the CDR3 is TGCAGCGTTGAACAGCCGGCGAACACTGAAGCTTTCTTT. Its protein is CSVEQPANTEAFF. The full variable domain, with the rest looked up from reference TRBV29-1 and TRBJ1-1, is SAVISQKPSRDICQRGTSLTIQCQVDSQVTMMFWYRQQPGQSLTLIATANQGSEATYESGFVIDKFPISRPNLTFSTLTVSNMSPEDSSIYLCSVEQPANTEAFFGQGTRLTVV.

The CDR3 region has the DNA TGCAGCGTTCCATTAGGGATGGGCGCAGATACGCAGTATTTT. It codes for CSVPLGMGADTQYF. The chain carries TRBV29-1 and TRBJ2-3; D gene uncertain. CDR3 length equals 14 residues. Between the trimmed V and J ends, which lost 5 bases and 4 bases, there was a span of 16 bases. Germline loops: CDR1 SQVTM, CDR2 ANQGSEA.

Concerning this clonotype itself: Since the CDR3 does not end with the conserved phenylalanine or tryptophan, this likely comes from a read error. The DNA is omitted, as the CDR3 cannot be located on it reliably, and the CDR3 follows TCRdb's listing. The V and J genes are TRBV6-1 and TRBJ1-1. The V gene's germline CDR1 is MNHNS and CDR2 SASEGT. The CDR3 adds up to 14 amino acids, both ends counted. CDR3: CASTERSWWGEVFL.

This clonotype occurred a few times. This sequence joins TRBV4-2 and TRBJ2-5; possible D gene TRBD2, 5 bases. The CDR3 runs to 18 residues. Germline V gene data show CDR1 as LGHNA and CDR2 as YNFKEQ. V shed 4 bases and J shed 3 bases, with 24 bases lying between them. The CDR3 loop is CASSPQVSSRAGEETQYF. CDR3 DNA sequence: TGTGCCAGCAGCCCACAAGTATCGAGTCGTGCGGGCGAAGAGACCCAGTACTTC.

Concerning this clonotype: The junction differs from germline at one of its ends, possibly a read error. The gene calls are TRBV7-8 and TRBJ2-3; perhaps TRBD2 as D (5 bases). Germline assignment: CDR1 SGHVS and CDR2 FQNEAQ. The CDR3 extends over 16 amino acids. CDR3 sequence (DNA): TGCGTCAGCAGCTCGTCCATAGCGCCTGGAGGAGATACGCAGTATTTT. The encoded protein is CVSSSSIAPGGDTQYF.

This clonotype turned up a few times. This clone may be a read error of a much larger clone one base away. CDR3 protein: CANRTQGPYEQYF. In nucleotides, the CDR3 is TGTGCCAACAGAACACAGGGACCCTACGAGCAGTACTTC. The chain combines TRBV6-6 with TRBJ2-7; D perhaps matches TRBD1 (6 bases). The CDR3 runs to 13 residues. Trimming took off 10 bases at V and 2 bases at J, with 15 bases between the two ends. From germline, CDR1 is MNHNY and CDR2 SVGAGI (reference sequence).

This clonotype was recorded only once. V usage is TRBV11-2 and J usage is TRBJ2-1, with TRBD2 matching 7 bases. CDR1 is SGHAT and CDR2 is FQNNGV in the germline V gene. The CDR3 is 16 amino acids. V gave up 6 bases and J gave up 8 bases; unmatched junction bases: 16. Here the CDR3 reads CASRLRLVGGRDEQFF. The CDR3 DNA is TGTGCCAGCAGATTGAGGCTAGTGGGAGGGAGGGATGAGCAGTTCTTC.

Concerning this clonotype itself: Given the absence of the conserved phenylalanine or tryptophan at the CDR3 end, a read error is likely. This chain uses TRBV6-1 with TRBJ1-1; TRBD1 is a possible D gene (6 bases). This CDR3 contains 16 residues. Germline values: CDR1 MNHNS, CDR2 SASEGT. The CDR3 reads CASSEAQGRLNNEAFL. Written as DNA, the CDR3 is TGTGCCAGCAGTGAAGCTCAGGGGCGGTTGAACAATGAAGCTTTCCTT.

The J gene is TRBJ1-6, the V gene TRBV11-2; D remains ambiguous. The CDR3 totals 14 residues. Trimming took 6 bases from V and 10 from J, leaving 16 bases between them. Germline loops: CDR1 SGHAT, CDR2 FQNNGV. This CDR3 reads CASRFGGYESPLHF. For the CDR3, the DNA is TGTGCCAGCAGATTTGGAGGGTATGAATCACCCCTCCACTTT.

This clonotype was detected only a few times. The chain recombines TRBV5-1 with TRBJ2-7, with 11 bases lining up with TRBD2. This CDR3 is 15 amino acids long. Trimming cost V 7 bases and J 4 bases; bases outside gene matches: 10. CDR1 is SGHRS, CDR2 YFSETQ, per germline. In DNA form, the CDR3 reads TGCGCCAGCCGAAGAGGACTAGCGGGCCTATACGAGCAGTACTTC. Translated: CASRRGLAGLYEQYF.

This clonotype was picked up many times. This chain uses TRBV7-8 with TRBJ1-6, with D possibly being TRBD1 (5 bases). V lost 1 base to trimming and J lost 8 bases, with 12 bases between them. CDR3 length: 15 residues. CDR1 is SGHVS and CDR2 is FQNEAQ in the germline V gene. CDR3 sequence: CASSLERTLHSPLHF. DNA for the CDR3: TGTGCCAGCAGCTTAGAAAGGACACTACATTCACCCCTCCACTTT.